One and the same sample provided the 14 T cell receptor beta chains below, sequenced in a study of T-cell memory formation after mild COVID-19. TCRdb re-called the 5' RACE reads through MiXCR, storing one row per CDR3 protein. This table holds around 300,000 distinct CDR3 sequences, over 11% found once. The sample was PBMCs or a T cell subset sorted from them (not recorded which). The receptors shown here come from a man younger than 35 who had mild COVID-19 (a few samples of this study predate the infection). Cell type and time point are not known.

Ten or more counts support this clonotype. The chain employs TRBV27 and TRBJ2-3; no clear D gene. Trimming removed 6 bases from V and 1 base from J, with 11 bases in between. This CDR3 has 14 residues. CDR1 is MNHEY and CDR2 is SMNVEV in the germline V gene (reference sequence). The DNA for the CDR3 is TGTGCCAGCAGCCCCGAATGGGGCACAGATACGCAGTATTTT. This encodes CASSPEWGTDTQYF.

This clonotype has just one count. The chain uses TRBV11-2 and TRBJ1-2; possible D gene TRBD1, 5 bases. The V gene's germline CDR1 is SGHAT and CDR2 FQNNGV. The length of the CDR3 is 14 residues. V lost 4 bases, J lost 0 bases, and 9 bases lay in between. CDR3 residues: CASSSGPANYGYTF. Written as DNA, the CDR3 is TGTGCCAGCAGCTCAGGGCCAGCTAACTATGGCTACACCTTC.

The sample holds a few counts of this clonotype. The V and J genes are TRBV12-3 or TRBV12-4 and TRBJ1-1, with D perhaps TRBD1 (5 bases). This CDR3 comprises 12 residues. Between the trimmed V and J ends, which lost 8 bases and 4 bases, there was a span of 11 bases. The CDR3 spells CASHSGGTEAFF. DNA of the CDR3: TGTGCCAGCCACAGCGGGGGCACTGAAGCTTTCTTT.

This clonotype came up many times. This chain connects TRBV29-1 to TRBJ2-7; 12 bases agree with TRBD1. CDR3 length equals 15 residues. Germline assignment: CDR1 SQVTM and CDR2 ANQGSEA. V was clipped by 3 bases and J by 1 base; unmatched bases: 4. CDR3 residues: CSVDGDRGPSYEQYF. The CDR3 DNA sequence: TGCAGCGTTGATGGGGACAGGGGGCCTTCCTACGAGCAGTACTTC.

This chain uses TRBV28 with TRBJ2-1; TRBD1 matches at 7 bases. V lost 9 bases and J lost 11; bases outside the gene matches: 13. Looked up from germline, CDR1 is MDHEN and CDR2 is SYDVKM. CDR3 length equals 13 residues. The CDR3 nucleotides are TGTGCCAGTCTCCGGGACAGCCCATATCAGCAGTTCTTC. The encoded protein is CASLRDSPYQQFF.

This clonotype was seen only a few times. V gene TRBV27 combines with J gene TRBJ2-7; D not resolved. This CDR3 is built from 9 residues. The germline CDR1 and CDR2 sequences are MNHEY and SMNVEV (reference sequence). Trimming took off 7 bases at V and 4 bases at J, with 2 bases between the two ends. CDR3 residues: CASTYEQYV. The CDR3 DNA follows: TGTGCCAGCACATACGAGCAGTACGTC.

The CDR3 loop is CASSQEASGADTQYF. As DNA, the CDR3 is TGCGCCAGCAGCCAAGAAGCTAGCGGGGCGGATACGCAGTATTTT. The chain is built from TRBV4-3 and TRBJ2-3; 9 bases are shared with TRBD2. V shed 0 bases, J shed 6 bases, and the junction held 4 bases outside the gene matches. The CDR3 runs to 15 residues. Germline CDR1 LGHNA, CDR2 YSLEER.

V gene TRBV5-8 combines with J gene TRBJ1-2, with a weak D call TRBD1 (6 bases). Germline CDR1 SGHTS, CDR2 YDEGEE. The CDR3 runs 15 residues. Deletions cut 6 bases from V and 8 bases from J, with 23 bases between. CDR3 in amino acids: CASTLTGAYIGGYTF. Written as DNA, the CDR3 is TGTGCCAGCACCCTTACGGGGGCATACATAGGAGGCTACACCTTC.

This clonotype was seen just once. The J gene is TRBJ2-5, the V gene TRBV15, with 8 bases fitting TRBD2. Germline CDR1 reads LNHNV; CDR2 reads YYDKDF (reference sequence). V was clipped by 8 bases and J by 5 bases; unmatched bases: 10. The CDR3 is 14 residues long. For the CDR3, the DNA is TGTGCCACCGGACCGAGGACTAGCAAGGAGACCCAGTACTTC. As protein: CATGPRTSKETQYF.

This clonotype was found many times. The rearrangement joins TRBV4-2 to TRBJ2-1; 7 bases align to TRBD2. The CDR3 runs 19 residues. CDR1 LGHNA and CDR2 YNFKEQ come from the germline V gene. V shed 3 bases and J 0 bases; nucleotides not matched to a gene: 14. This CDR3 is CASSQRGGARASSYNEQFF. CDR3 nucleotide sequence: TGTGCCAGCAGCCAGCGCGGGGGAGCGAGGGCGAGCTCCTACAATGAGCAGTTCTTC.

Ten or more counts support this clonotype. The V and J genes are TRBV5-1 and TRBJ2-2, with 9 bases that match TRBD1. The germline gives CDR1 SGHRS, CDR2 YFSETQ. After removal of 7 bases from V and 1 base from J, the junction contained 5 bases not matched to a gene. CDR3 length: 15 amino acids. The CDR3 coding sequence is TGCGCCAGCCTGCCGGGACAGGGGAACACCGGGGAGCTGTTTTTT. Its translation: CASLPGQGNTGELFF. The variable domain in full, with the rest retrieved from reference TRBV5-1 and TRBJ2-2, is KAGVTQTPRYLIKTRGQQVTLSCSPISGHRSVSWYQQTPGQGLQFLFEYFSETQRNKGNFPGRFSGRQFSNSRSEMNVSTLELGDSALYLCASLPGQGNTGELFFGEGSRLTVL.

This clonotype was detected a few times. This chain connects TRBV5-1 to TRBJ1-4, with D possibly being TRBD1 (6 bases). Germline CDR1 and CDR2: SGHRS and YFSETQ. The CDR3 has 18 residues. V lost 0 bases to trimming and J lost 0 bases, with 15 bases between them. CDR3 nucleotide sequence: TGCGCCAGCAGCTTGGGCGTCCGACAGGCCCCAACTAATGAAAAACTGTTTTTT. This gives the protein CASSLGVRQAPTNEKLFF. The full variable domain, in which reference TRBV5-1 and TRBJ1-4 provide the parts outside the CDR3, is KAGVTQTPRYLIKTRGQQVTLSCSPISGHRSVSWYQQTPGQGLQFLFEYFSETQRNKGNFPGRFSGRQFSNSRSEMNVSTLELGDSALYLCASSLGVRQAPTNEKLFFGSGTQLSVL.

V and J are TRBV20-1 and TRBJ2-5; maybe TRBD1 (6 bases). The CDR3 has 15 amino acids. Germline lookup yields CDR1 DFQATT and CDR2 SNEGSKA (reference sequence). The V end was cut by 3 bases, the J end by 4 bases, with 18 bases between. The CDR3 reads CSASRSRGGGETQYF. The CDR3 bases are TGCAGTGCTAGTAGATCTAGAGGGGGTGGAGAGACCCAGTACTTC.

This clonotype has just a few counts. The V gene is TRBV5-1, the J gene TRBJ2-3, with 8 positions matching TRBD2. The CDR3 has 14 residues. Unmatched junction bases numbered 2, after V lost 4 bases and J lost 1 base. Germline V CDR1 and CDR2: SGHRS, YFSETQ. The CDR3 bases are TGCGCCAGCAGCACAGCGGGGGGCACAGATACGCAGTATTTT. It yields the protein CASSTAGGTDTQYF.